The rows below give T cell receptor beta chains drawn from one sample of a study of Graves' ophthalmopathy and Graves' hyperthyroidism. Each CDR3 protein gets one entry after TCRdb re-called the multiplex PCR reads with MiXCR. The data show 680,000 or so distinct CDR3 sequences, 20% to 25% seen once. Sample: peripheral blood. The receptors shown here come from a woman aged 18-29 years with stable Graves' hyperthyroidism. Some clones in this sample may be carry-over from other donors' samples. Each CDR3 is given with its conserved first and last residue. A D gene is named only where the DNA matches it firmly. Clone size is stated in some rows and not others, as once, few, many or a class when expanded.

size: .
D: .
J: TRBJ2-7
V: TRBV19
CDR3: CASSIVWAGSSYEQYF
DNA: TGTGCCAGTAGTATAGTGTGGGCAGGGAGCTCCTACGAGCAGTACTTC

size: many
D: TRBD2
J: TRBJ2-5
V: TRBV6-2/TRBV6-3
CDR3: CASSALLAGDRETQYF
DNA: TGTGCCAGCAGCGCGTTACTAGCGGGGGATCGAGAGACCCAGTACTTC

size: .
D: .
J: TRBJ2-7
V: TRBV11-2
CDR3: CASSLDTGGYYEQYF
DNA: TGTGCCAGCAGCTTAGACACAGGCGGATACTACGAGCAGTACTTC

size: .
D: .
J: TRBJ1-5
V: TRBV6-5
CDR3: CASSFVDLGSNQPQHF
DNA: TGTGCCAGCAGTTTCGTCGATCTGGGGAGCAATCAGCCCCAGCATTTT

size: .
D: .
J: TRBJ2-3
V: TRBV19
CDR3: CASSIGDTQYF
DNA: TGTGCCAGTAGTATAGGGGATACGCAGTATTTT

size: many
D: .
J: TRBJ1-2
V: TRBV6-5
CDR3: CVSSYSSGINYGYTF
DNA: TGTGTCAGCAGTTACTCGTCAGGAATCAACTATGGCTACACCTTC

size: many
D: TRBD2
J: TRBJ2-5
V: TRBV4-2
CDR3: CASSQRLAGVRETQYF
DNA: TGTGCCAGCAGCCAAAGACTAGCGGGAGTGAGAGAGACCCAGTACTTC

size: many
D: TRBD1
J: TRBJ2-5
V: TRBV7-8
CDR3: CASSETGGTMETQYF
DNA: TGTGCCAGCAGCGAAACAGGGGGGACGATGGAGACCCAGTACTTC

size: many
D: .
J: TRBJ1-2
V: TRBV2
CDR3: CASSGAPNSNYGYTF
DNA: TGTGCCAGCAGTGGGGCCCCCAATAGCAACTATGGCTACACCTTC

size: many
D: TRBD2
J: TRBJ2-5
V: TRBV7-3
CDR3: CASSSAGGQETQYF
DNA: TGTGCCAGCAGTTCCGCGGGGGGACAAGAGACCCAGTACTTC

size: few
D: .
J: TRBJ2-7
V: TRBV4-1
CDR3: CASSQEKWGYEQYF
DNA: TGCGCCAGCAGCCAAGAGAAGTGGGGCTACGAGCAGTACTTC

size: many
D: .
J: TRBJ2-7
V: TRBV5-1
CDR3: CASSRGSTYEQYF
DNA: TGCGCCAGCAGCAGGGGTAGCACCTACGAGCAGTACTTC

size: many
D: .
J: TRBJ2-7
V: TRBV20-1
CDR3: CSARTPDRAYEQYF
DNA: TGCAGTGCTAGGACCCCGGACCGAGCCTACGAGCAGTACTTC

size: .
D: TRBD1
J: TRBJ1-5
V: TRBV11-1
CDR3: CASSLGVGGGNQPQHF
DNA: TGTGCCAGCAGCTTAGGCGTAGGGGGCGGAAATCAGCCCCAGCATTTT